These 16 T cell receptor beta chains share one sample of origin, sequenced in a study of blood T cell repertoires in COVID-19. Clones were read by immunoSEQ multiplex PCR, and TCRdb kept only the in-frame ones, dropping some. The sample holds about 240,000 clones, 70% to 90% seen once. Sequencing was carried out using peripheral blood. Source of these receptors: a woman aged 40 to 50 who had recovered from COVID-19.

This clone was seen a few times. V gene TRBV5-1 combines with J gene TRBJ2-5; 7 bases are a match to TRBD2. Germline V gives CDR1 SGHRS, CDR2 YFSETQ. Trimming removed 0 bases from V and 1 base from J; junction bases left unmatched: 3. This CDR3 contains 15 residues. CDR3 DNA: TGCGCCAGCAGCTTGGCGGCTAGCGGCCAAGAGACCCAGTACTTC. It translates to CASSLAASGQETQYF.

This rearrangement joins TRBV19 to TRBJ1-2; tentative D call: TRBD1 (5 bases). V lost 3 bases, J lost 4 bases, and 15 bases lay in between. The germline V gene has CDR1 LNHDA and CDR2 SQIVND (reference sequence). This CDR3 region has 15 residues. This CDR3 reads CASSIPAGPGYGYTF. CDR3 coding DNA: TGTGCCAGTAGTATCCCGGCAGGGCCTGGCTATGGCTACACCTTC. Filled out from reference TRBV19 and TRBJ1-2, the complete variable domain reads DGGITQSPKYLFRKEGQNVTLSCEQNLNHDAMYWYRQDPGQGLRLIYYSQIVNDFQKGDIAEGYSVSREKKESFPLTVTSAQKNPTAFYLCASSIPAGPGYGYTFGSGTRLTVV.

The CDR3 spells CASSGTGAYNSPLHF. CDR3 in DNA: TGTGCCAGCAGCGGGACAGGGGCCTATAATTCACCCCTCCACTTT. This chain joins TRBV3-1 (or the pseudogene TRBV3-2) and TRBJ1-6; 10 bases are shared with TRBD1. Germline V gives CDR1 LGHDT, CDR2 YNNKEL (reference sequence). The CDR3 covers 15 residues. Trimming cost V 5 bases and J 2 bases; bases outside gene matches: 0.

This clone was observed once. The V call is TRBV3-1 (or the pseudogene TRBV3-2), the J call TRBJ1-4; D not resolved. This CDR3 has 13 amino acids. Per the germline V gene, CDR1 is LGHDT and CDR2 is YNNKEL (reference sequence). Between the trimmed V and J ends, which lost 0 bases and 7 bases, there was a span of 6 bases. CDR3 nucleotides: TGTGCCAGCAGCCAAGAGCGGCGTGAAAAACTGTTTTTT. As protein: CASSQERREKLFF.

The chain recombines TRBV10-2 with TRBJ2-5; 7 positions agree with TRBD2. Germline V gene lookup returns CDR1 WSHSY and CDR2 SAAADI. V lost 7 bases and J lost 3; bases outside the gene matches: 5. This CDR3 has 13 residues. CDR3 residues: CASTGGIKETQYF. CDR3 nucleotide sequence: TGCGCCAGCACCGGGGGGATTAAAGAGACCCAGTACTTC.

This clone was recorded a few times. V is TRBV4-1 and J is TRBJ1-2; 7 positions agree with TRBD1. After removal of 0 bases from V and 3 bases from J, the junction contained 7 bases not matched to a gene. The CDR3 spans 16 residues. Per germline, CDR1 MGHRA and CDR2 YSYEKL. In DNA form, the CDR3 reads TGCGCCAGCAGCCAAGAAAGTGGACAGGCCTACTATGGCTACACCTTC. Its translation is CASSQESGQAYYGYTF.

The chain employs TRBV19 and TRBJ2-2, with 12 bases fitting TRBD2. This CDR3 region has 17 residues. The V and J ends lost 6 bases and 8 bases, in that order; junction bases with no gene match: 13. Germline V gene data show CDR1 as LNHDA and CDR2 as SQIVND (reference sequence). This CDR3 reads CASSLATSGRRWGELFF. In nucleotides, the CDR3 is TGTGCCAGTAGCCTGGCCACTAGCGGGAGGAGGTGGGGGGAGCTGTTTTTT.

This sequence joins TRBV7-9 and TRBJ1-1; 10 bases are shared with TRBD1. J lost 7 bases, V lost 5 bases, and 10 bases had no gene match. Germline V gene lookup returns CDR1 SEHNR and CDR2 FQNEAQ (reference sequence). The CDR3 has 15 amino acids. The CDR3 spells CASSTADRGRGEAFF. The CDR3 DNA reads TGTGCCAGCAGCACCGCCGACAGGGGGCGGGGTGAAGCTTTCTTT.

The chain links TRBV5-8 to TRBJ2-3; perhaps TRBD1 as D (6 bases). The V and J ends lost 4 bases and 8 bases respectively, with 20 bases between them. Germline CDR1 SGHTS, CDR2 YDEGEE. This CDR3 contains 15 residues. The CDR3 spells CASSTRGGGGLTQYF. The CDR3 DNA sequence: TGTGCCAGCAGCACCCGAGGGGGTGGGGGCCTTACGCAGTATTTT.

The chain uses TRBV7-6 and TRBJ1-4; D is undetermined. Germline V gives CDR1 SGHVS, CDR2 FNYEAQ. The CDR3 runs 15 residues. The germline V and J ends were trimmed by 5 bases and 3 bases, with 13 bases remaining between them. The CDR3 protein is CASSLAGGPNEKLFF. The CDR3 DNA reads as TGTGCCAGCAGCCTCGCGGGCGGTCCTAATGAAAAACTGTTTTTT.

The CDR3 region is CASSSRRGGNTEAFF. For the CDR3, the DNA is TGTGCCAGCAGCTCTCGTCGCGGGGGGAACACTGAAGCTTTCTTT. This chain joins TRBV7-2 and TRBJ1-1; perhaps TRBD1 as D (5 bases). Germline lookup yields CDR1 SGHTA and CDR2 FQGNSA. Trimming left V 4 bases short and J 1 base short, with 13 bases between. The CDR3 length is 15 residues.

The CDR3 here is CASSLATDYGYTF. CDR3 nucleotides: TGTGCCAGCAGCTTAGCAACGGACTATGGCTACACCTTC. The chain is built from TRBV7-9 and TRBJ1-2; no firm D call. Trimming took 0 bases from V and 3 from J, leaving 5 bases between them. Germline loops: CDR1 SEHNR, CDR2 FQNEAQ (reference sequence). The length of the CDR3 is 13 residues.

This chain's CDR3 is CASSPSRQDPTYGYTF. CDR3 bases: TGTGCCAGCAGCCCCAGCCGACAGGACCCCACCTATGGCTACACCTTC. The chain combines TRBV7-9 with TRBJ1-2, with a weak D call TRBD1 (6 bases). The CDR3 is 16 residues long. V gave up 5 bases and J gave up 4 bases, with 20 bases separating them. Looked up from germline, CDR1 is SEHNR and CDR2 is FQNEAQ (reference sequence).

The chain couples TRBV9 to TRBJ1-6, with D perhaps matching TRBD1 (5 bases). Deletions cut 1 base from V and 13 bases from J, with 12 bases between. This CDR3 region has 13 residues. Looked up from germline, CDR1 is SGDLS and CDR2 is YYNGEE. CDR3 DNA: TGTGCCAGCAGCGTAAGGGGAGGGGACCCCCTCCACTTT. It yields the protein CASSVRGGDPLHF.

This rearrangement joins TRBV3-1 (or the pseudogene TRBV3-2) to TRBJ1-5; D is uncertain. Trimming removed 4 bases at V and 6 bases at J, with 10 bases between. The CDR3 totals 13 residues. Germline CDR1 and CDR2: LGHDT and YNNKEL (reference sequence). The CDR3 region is CASSPPRGQPQHF. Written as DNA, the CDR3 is TGTGCCAGCAGCCCCCCCCGGGGTCAGCCCCAGCATTTT.

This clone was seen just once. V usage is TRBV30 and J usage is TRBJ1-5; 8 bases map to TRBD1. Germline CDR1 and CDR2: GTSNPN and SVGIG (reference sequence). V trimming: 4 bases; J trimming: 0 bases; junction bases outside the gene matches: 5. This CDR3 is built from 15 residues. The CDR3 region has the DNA TGTGCCTGGACCCGGACAGGGCGTAGCAATCAGCCCCAGCATTTT. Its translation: CAWTRTGRSNQPQHF.